There are many counts of the clone carrying this TCR beta chain. This entry is derived from a study of spatial heterogeneity in lung cancer. The CDR3 sequence is 12 residues long. V was clipped by 6 bases and J by 8 bases, with 13 bases between them. The library protocol tagged each TCR cDNA with a unique molecular identifier. TCRdb reprocessed the 5' RACE reads with MiXCR, giving one entry per CDR3 protein. The table lists under 30,000 distinct CDR3 sequences, around 4.5% of them singletons. As for time point: sample taken at primary tumor resection. Unsorted tumor, nontumor lung tissue or cryopreserved PBMC supplied the whole RNA.

This clonotype was sampled from a male donor with early-stage non-small cell lung cancer. This specimen consisted of PBMCs, obtained at surgery. The gene calls are TRBV12-3 or TRBV12-4 and TRBJ1-2, with TRBD1 as a possible D gene (5 bases). DNA of the CDR3: TGTGCCAGCAGGGGGCCACCGGGAGGCTACACCTTC. Translated: CASRGPPGGYTF.